This T cell receptor (beta chain) appears in the sequencing data of a study of CD8 T cells in ankylosing spondylitis. Study outcomes and limitations: A TCR beta motif of fewer than ten highly homologous variants seemed to mark ankylosing spondylitis blood. From matched ankylosing spondylitis synovial fluid, disease-linked clones were reportedly recovered at significantly enriched levels. In reactive arthritis synovial fluid and blood, some motif variants had been reported before.

From germline, CDR1 is SGHDT and CDR2 YYEEEE. The CDR3 runs 18 residues. The V end was cut by 2 bases, the J end by 8 bases, with 26 bases between. Scientists made TCR beta libraries using quantitative 5'-RACE with molecular barcodes. Each CDR3 protein is one row after TCRdb ran MiXCR on the 5' RACE reads. The table has tens of thousands of distinct CDR3 sequences, less than 8.5% seen once. This clonotype has a count of ten or more. The antigen remains undetermined. The specimen was blood, either unsorted or a sorted T cell fraction (not recorded which). This sequence joins TRBV5-6 and TRBJ1-3, with no clear D. The receptor comes from a female donor with ankylosing spondylitis or in good health (not recorded which). This CDR3 reads CASSFINTGPFGGHTIYF. The CDR3 DNA reads as TGTGCCAGCAGCTTCATAAATACCGGTCCTTTCGGCGGACACACCATATATTTT.